Listed below are T cell receptor beta chains from one sample, sequenced in a study of molecular identifiers for immune sequencing clone quantification. Each CDR3 protein is one row after TCRdb ran MiXCR on the PCR reads. The sample contains about 70,000 distinct CDR3 sequences, about a sixth of which appear only once. The sample was naive CD8+ T cells from blood, with Jurkat cell RNA spiked in. All receptors come from a human donor in good health. Some libraries in this study had Jurkat cell RNA spiked in. CDR3s include the opening cysteine and the closing phenylalanine or tryptophan. Fields, in order: D gene, clone size, V gene, J gene, CDR3 length, CDR3 protein, CDR3 DNA. The D gene is left open where the match is weak. Rows give clone size only sometimes, using once, few, many, or a class for an expanded clone.

.	.	TRBV27	TRBJ1-1	14	CARILQGGGTEAFF	TGTGCCCGCATATTACAGGGCGGGGGCACTGAAGCTTTCTTT
.	few	TRBV27	TRBJ1-3	17	CASSFSGETYSGNTIYF	TGTGCCAGCAGTTTCTCAGGGGAAACCTACTCTGGAAACACCATATATTTT
TRBD1	.	TRBV27	TRBJ1-4	17	CASSSLRVTGQGEKLFF	TGTGCCAGCAGTTCCCTTCGGGTAACGGGACAGGGGGAGAAACTGTTTTTT
.	many	TRBV28	TRBJ2-7	14	CASSPSGTVYEQYF	TGTGCCAGCAGCCCCTCCGGGACTGTATACGAGCAGTACTTC
.	many	TRBV7-2	TRBJ2-7	13	CASSLVFGYEQYF	TGTGCCAGCAGCTTAGTGTTCGGCTACGAGCAGTACTTC
.	many	TRBV4-1	TRBJ1-5	13	CASSQILNQPQHF	TGCGCCAGCAGCCAAATATTAAATCAGCCCCAGCATTTT
.	few	TRBV5-6	TRBJ2-7	15	CASSLVSAPPYEQYF	TGTGCCAGCAGCTTGGTCTCGGCACCACCCTACGAGCAGTACTTC
TRBD2	many	TRBV20-1	TRBJ2-1	16	CSARATGLAGIDEQFF	TGCAGTGCTAGAGCCACGGGATTAGCGGGTATAGATGAGCAGTTCTTC
TRBD1	many	TRBV5-8	TRBJ2-7	13	CASTLEGASEQYF	TGTGCCAGCACCCTCGAGGGGGCCTCCGAGCAGTACTTC
TRBD1	many	TRBV25-1	TRBJ2-6	19	CASSDPGTGKSSGANVLTF	TGTGCCAGCAGTGACCCAGGGACAGGGAAATCCTCTGGGGCCAACGTCCTGACTTTC
.	few	TRBV12-3/TRBV12-4	TRBJ2-3	15	CASSFRGRPTDTQYF	TGTGCCAGCAGTTTTCGGGGGAGGCCAACAGATACGCAGTATTTT
.	many	TRBV27	TRBJ2-7	14	CASSSGAKGYEQYF	TGTGCCAGCAGTTCGGGAGCGAAGGGCTACGAGCAGTACTTC
.	few	TRBV7-6	TRBJ1-4	16	CASSLAGQRPSIELFF	TGTGCCAGCAGCTTAGCCGGACAGCGGCCGTCCATCGAACTGTTTTTT
TRBD2	many	TRBV27	TRBJ2-7	15	CASSIGAGGTYEQYF	TGTGCCAGCAGTATAGGAGCGGGAGGGACCTACGAGCAGTACTTC
TRBD2	.	TRBV28	TRBJ2-1	17	CASSSQAGLAGYNEQFF	TGTGCCAGCAGCTCCCAAGCGGGACTAGCGGGATACAATGAGCAGTTCTTC
TRBD2	few	TRBV6-5	TRBJ2-1	17	CASSYGLAGGPYNEQFF	TGTGCCAGCAGTTACGGGTTAGCGGGAGGCCCCTACAATGAGCAGTTCTTC
TRBD2	many	TRBV3-1	TRBJ2-1	16	CASSQGLAGAYNEQFF	TGTGCCAGCAGCCAAGGACTAGCGGGGGCCTACAATGAGCAGTTCTTC
.	many	TRBV28	TRBJ2-3	14	CASSLRVSTDTQYF	TGTGCCAGCAGTTTACGCGTGAGCACAGATACGCAGTATTTT
TRBD2	.	TRBV20-1	TRBJ2-1	16	CSARNMGLAAREEQFF	TGCAGTGCCCGCAACATGGGACTAGCGGCCAGGGAGGAGCAGTTCTTC
TRBD2	medium-sized	TRBV4-2	TRBJ2-3	18	CASSQPGLAGGSTDTQYF	TGTGCCAGCAGCCAACCGGGACTAGCGGGAGGATCGACAGATACGCAGTATTTT
TRBD1	many	TRBV7-9	TRBJ2-4	20	CASSDRGPLAGNLAKNIQYF	TGTGCCAGCAGCGACAGGGGGCCCCTTGCGGGCAACCTAGCCAAAAACATTCAGTACTTC
.	many	TRBV7-6	TRBJ1-1	14	CASSPQDGSPEAFF	TGTGCCAGCAGCCCCCAGGACGGATCCCCTGAAGCTTTCTTT
.	.	TRBV4-1	TRBJ2-7	13	CASSHLESYEQYF	TGCGCCAGCAGCCACCTAGAGAGCTACGAGCAGTACTTC
.	.	TRBV7-3	TRBJ1-6	13	CASSSDSFSSLHF	TGTGCCAGCAGCTCGGACAGTTTCTCCAGCCTCCACTTT
.	many	TRBV27	TRBJ2-7	14	CASSLMGFSYEQYF	TGTGCCAGCAGTTTAATGGGGTTCTCCTACGAGCAGTACTTC
.	many	TRBV14	TRBJ1-5	14	CASSRGPENQPQHF	TGTGCCAGCAGCCGGGGGCCAGAAAATCAGCCCCAGCATTTT
TRBD2	many	TRBV6-2/TRBV6-3	TRBJ2-3	20	CASSYSYQADPGGASDTQYF	TGTGCCAGCAGTTACTCGTACCAAGCTGATCCGGGAGGAGCGTCAGATACGCAGTATTTT
.	many	TRBV2	TRBJ1-5	16	CASSEWEGQGWQPQHF	TGTGCCAGCAGTGAGTGGGAGGGGCAGGGTTGGCAGCCCCAGCATTTT
.	.	TRBV19	TRBJ2-7	15	CASSIMRGPSNEQYF	TGTGCCAGTAGTATAATGAGAGGGCCTAGTAACGAGCAGTACTTC
.	many	TRBV2	TRBJ1-5	13	CASSLPENQPQHF	TGTGCCAGCAGTTTGCCGGAGAATCAGCCCCAGCATTTT
.	few	TRBV9	TRBJ2-2	14	CASSVGENTGELFF	TGTGCCAGCAGCGTAGGTGAGAACACCGGGGAGCTGTTTTTT
.	many	TRBV27	TRBJ2-7	15	CASSFGAGTSYEQYF	TGTGCCAGCAGTTTCGGGGCAGGGACTTCCTACGAGCAGTACTTC
.	many	TRBV4-1	TRBJ2-7	13	CASSQDQGYEQYF	TGCGCCAGCAGCCAAGATCAAGGGTACGAGCAGTACTTC
TRBD1	many	TRBV29-1	TRBJ2-7	14	CSVEGLGTGVRQYF	TGCAGCGTTGAAGGATTAGGGACAGGGGTACGGCAGTACTTC
TRBD1	many	TRBV27	TRBJ1-4	13	CASRGQANEKLFF	TGTGCCAGCAGGGGACAGGCGAATGAAAAACTGTTTTTT
.	many	TRBV7-8	TRBJ2-4	14	CASSLGRGETAQYF	TGTGCCAGCAGCTTAGGCAGGGGCGAAACGGCTCAGTACTTC
TRBD1	.	TRBV12-3/TRBV12-4	TRBJ2-7	15	CASSFGTGGTYEQYF	TGTGCCAGCAGTTTCGGGACAGGGGGGACCTACGAGCAGTACTTC
.	.	TRBV10-2	TRBJ2-2	15	CASRPRDLEPGELFF	TGCGCCAGCAGGCCCCGGGACCTGGAACCCGGGGAGCTGTTTTTT
.	many	TRBV11-2	TRBJ2-7	17	CASSLTVGVRLFYEQYF	TGTGCCAGCAGCTTAACGGTGGGGGTGAGGCTTTTCTACGAGCAGTACTTC